This T cell receptor beta chain derives from a study of cytomegalovirus exposure and HLA in healthy donors. The study's findings and limits: Per published reports, the classifier diagnosed cytomegalovirus status with high specificity and sensitivity. The CMV antigen specificity of three CMV-associated chains was confirmed through in vitro analysis.

Use of 60 Vbeta and 13 Jbeta primers characterized the PCR. Data came from immunoSEQ multiplex PCR; TCRdb stores just in-frame clones and leaves some out. This sample has under 150,000 clones; around 80% occur once, and the top ten carry around 1.5%. The CDR3 is 15 amino acids. V lost 4 bases, J lost 8 bases, and 11 bases stayed unmatched. Germline CDR1 reads SGHRS; CDR2 reads YFSETQ. This clone was seen more than once but under ten times. The antigen is undetermined. The receptor was isolated from a woman between 18 and 29 years old in good health and CMV-seronegative. The chain is built from TRBV5-1 and TRBJ2-2; 7 nucleotides line up with TRBD1. The sample comprised PBMCs. CDR3 loop: CASSPRDSPRGELFF. DNA for the CDR3: TGCGCCAGCAGCCCCCGGGACAGCCCTCGGGGGGAGCTGTTTTTT.